The source of this T cell receptor beta chain is a study of T cells in Graves' hyperthyroidism and ophthalmopathy. Trimming shortened V by 0 bases and J by 2 bases, and 8 bases separated the two germline ends. The CDR3 contains 14 residues. CDR1 SGHRS and CDR2 YFSETQ come from the germline V gene. Amplified TCR beta CDR3 regions derived from RNA transcripts. Researchers ran a first-round RT-PCR on the TCR CDR3 using the HTBI primer set. TCRdb re-called the multiplex PCR reads with MiXCR, one entry per CDR3 protein. The sample lists a few hundred thousand distinct CDR3 sequences, 15% to 20% seen once, with approximately 30% in the top ten.

The chain joins TRBV5-1 to TRBJ2-5; D gene uncertain. This clonotype was sampled from a woman aged 25 to 39 with Graves' ophthalmopathy. Sample: blood. CDR3 in amino acids: CASSLGSEQETQYF. CDR3 DNA sequence: TGCGCCAGCAGCTTGGGGTCAGAGCAAGAGACCCAGTACTTC.